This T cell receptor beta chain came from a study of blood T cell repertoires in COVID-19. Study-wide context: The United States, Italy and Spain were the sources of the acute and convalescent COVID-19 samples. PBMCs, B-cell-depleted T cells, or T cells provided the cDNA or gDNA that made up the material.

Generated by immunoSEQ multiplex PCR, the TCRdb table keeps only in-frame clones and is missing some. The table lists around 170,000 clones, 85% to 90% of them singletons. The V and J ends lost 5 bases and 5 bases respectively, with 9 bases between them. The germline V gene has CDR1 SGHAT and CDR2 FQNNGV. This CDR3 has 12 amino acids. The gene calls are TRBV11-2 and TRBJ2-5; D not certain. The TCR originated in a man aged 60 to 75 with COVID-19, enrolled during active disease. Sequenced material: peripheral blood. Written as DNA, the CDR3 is TGTGCCAGCAGCATCTCACGGGAGACCCAGTACTTC. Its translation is CASSISRETQYF.